Listed below are T cell receptor beta chains from one sample, sequenced in a study of CD8 T cells in Susac syndrome. TCRdb redid the calling of the immunoSEQ multiplex PCR reads with MiXCR, one entry per CDR3 protein. This repertoire shows 150,000 or so distinct CDR3 sequences, approximately 94% found once; its top ten account for almost 0.095%. The sequenced material came from CD4+ T cells from PBMCs. These receptors all come from a human donor with multiple sclerosis. Both conserved end residues are part of each CDR3. Clone size is stated in some rows and not others, as once, few, many or a class when expanded.

v_gene	abundance	j_gene	CDR3aa
TRBV30	once	TRBJ1-2	CASDSPVGYGYTF
TRBV5-4	once	TRBJ1-2	CASSLDGTYGYTF
TRBV2	-	TRBJ2-2	CASKAVRGTGELFF
TRBV6-5	-	TRBJ2-7	CASSPGGAGEYEQYF
TRBV4-1	-	TRBJ2-5	CASSLGRAGGETQYF
TRBV9	few	TRBJ1-1	CASSATILGEAFF
TRBV14	-	TRBJ1-2	CASSLQTGLGYTF
TRBV5-4	-	TRBJ1-4	CASSSTANEKLFF
TRBV28	-	TRBJ2-5	CASSGGGQGNEETQYF
TRBV23-1	-	TRBJ1-3	CASSPNFLRTGKGNTIYF
TRBV3-1	-	TRBJ1-2	CASSQDPAPDGYTF
TRBV25-1	-	TRBJ2-1	CASGLAGGYEQFF
TRBV5-1	-	TRBJ2-5	CASSSSVVMGETQYF
TRBV7-9	-	TRBJ2-6	CASSSEEGSGANVLTF
TRBV29-1	-	TRBJ2-5	CSVEPRVGETQYF
TRBV24-1	-	TRBJ1-2	CATSDGAVQGFAGYTF
TRBV2	-	TRBJ1-1	CARGRLNTEAFF
TRBV30	once	TRBJ1-2	CAWSTRREAYGYTF
TRBV27	once	TRBJ1-1	CASSFRDLTEAFF
TRBV7-2	-	TRBJ2-7	CASSPASKTYEQYF
TRBV18	once	TRBJ1-5	CASSPSGTGGRQPQHF
TRBV28	-	TRBJ2-7	CASSLEGYEQYF
TRBV5-6	once	TRBJ1-2	CASTARGGYTF
TRBV12-3/TRBV12-4	-	TRBJ1-1	CASSPRQGDTEAFF
TRBV30	-	TRBJ1-1	CAYGAVNTEAFF
TRBV5-4	-	TRBJ2-2	CASSPTGINTGELFF
TRBV21-1	-	TRBJ2-1	CASSKEEGGTYNEQFF
TRBV15	-	TRBJ1-4	CATSRGQGKDEKLFF
TRBV4-1	-	TRBJ2-1	CASSLPGEQFF
TRBV27	-	TRBJ2-7	CASRRQGGSSYEQYF
TRBV2	-	TRBJ2-1	CASVTGTFFNEQFF
TRBV20-1	-	TRBJ2-7	CSAWRDAYEQYF
TRBV29-1	-	TRBJ2-7	CSARGQGMGEQYF
TRBV6-5	-	TRBJ1-1	CASSLRRETEAFF
TRBV10-3	-	TRBJ2-3	CAISDPEEYTDTQYF
TRBV2	-	TRBJ1-3	CASSEAEVESGNTIYF
TRBV29-1	-	TRBJ1-1	CSVEDPGVRGWTEAFF
TRBV20-1	-	TRBJ2-5	CSARSGVQGETQYF
TRBV2	-	TRBJ2-3	CASSAESTDTQYF